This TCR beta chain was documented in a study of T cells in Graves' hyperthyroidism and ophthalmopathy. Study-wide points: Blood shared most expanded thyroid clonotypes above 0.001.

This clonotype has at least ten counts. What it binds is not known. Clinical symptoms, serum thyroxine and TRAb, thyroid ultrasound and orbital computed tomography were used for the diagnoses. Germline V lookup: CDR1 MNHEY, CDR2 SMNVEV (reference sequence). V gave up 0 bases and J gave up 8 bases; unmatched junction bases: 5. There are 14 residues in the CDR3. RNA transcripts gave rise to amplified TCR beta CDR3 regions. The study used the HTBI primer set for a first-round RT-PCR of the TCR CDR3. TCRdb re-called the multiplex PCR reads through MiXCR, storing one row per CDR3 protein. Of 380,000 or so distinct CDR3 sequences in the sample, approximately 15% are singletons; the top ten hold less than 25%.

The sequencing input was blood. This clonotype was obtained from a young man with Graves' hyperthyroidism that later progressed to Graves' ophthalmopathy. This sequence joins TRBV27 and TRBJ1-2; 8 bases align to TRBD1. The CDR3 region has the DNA TGTGCCAGCAGTTTATCGAACAGGGGGAGAGGCTACACCTTC. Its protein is CASSLSNRGRGYTF.